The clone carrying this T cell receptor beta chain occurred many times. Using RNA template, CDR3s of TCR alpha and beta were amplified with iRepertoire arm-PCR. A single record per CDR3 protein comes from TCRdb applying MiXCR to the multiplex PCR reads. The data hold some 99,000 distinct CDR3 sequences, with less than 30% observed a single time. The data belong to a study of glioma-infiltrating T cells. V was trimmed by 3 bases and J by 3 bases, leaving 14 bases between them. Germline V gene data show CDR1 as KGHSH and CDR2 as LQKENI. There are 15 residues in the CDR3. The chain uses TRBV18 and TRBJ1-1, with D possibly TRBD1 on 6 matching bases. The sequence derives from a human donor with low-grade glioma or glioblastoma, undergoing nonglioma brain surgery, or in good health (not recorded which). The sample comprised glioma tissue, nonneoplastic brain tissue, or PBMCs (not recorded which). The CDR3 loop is CASSPLQGSDTEAFF. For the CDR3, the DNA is TGTGCCAGCTCACCCCTACAGGGAAGTGACACTGAAGCTTTCTTT.